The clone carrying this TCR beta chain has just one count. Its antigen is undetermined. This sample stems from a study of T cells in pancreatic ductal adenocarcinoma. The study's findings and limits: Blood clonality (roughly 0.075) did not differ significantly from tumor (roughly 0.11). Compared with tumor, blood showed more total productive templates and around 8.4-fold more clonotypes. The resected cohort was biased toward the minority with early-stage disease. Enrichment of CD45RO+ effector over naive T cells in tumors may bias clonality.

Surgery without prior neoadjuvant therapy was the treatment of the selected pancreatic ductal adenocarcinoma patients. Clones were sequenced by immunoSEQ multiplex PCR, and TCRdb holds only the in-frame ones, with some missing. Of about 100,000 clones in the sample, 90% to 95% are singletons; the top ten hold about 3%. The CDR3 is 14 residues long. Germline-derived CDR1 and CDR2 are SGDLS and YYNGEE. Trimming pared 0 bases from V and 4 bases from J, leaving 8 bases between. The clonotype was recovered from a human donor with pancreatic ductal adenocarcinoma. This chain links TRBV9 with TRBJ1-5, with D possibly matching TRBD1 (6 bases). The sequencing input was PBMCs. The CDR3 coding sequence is TGTGCCAGCAGCGTAGAGGGGACAAATCAGCCCCAGCATTTT. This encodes CASSVEGTNQPQHF.